The clone carrying this TCR beta chain has only a few counts. Antigen unknown. Hyperthyroidism of Graves' type that showed no ophthalmopathy progression within 18 months was stable. Disease duration under 2 months; hyperthyroidism patients were aged 18 to 65. This record belongs to a study of T cells in Graves' hyperthyroidism and ophthalmopathy. Across the whole study: Peripheral blood samples were taken at initial diagnosis, prior to any treatment.

Amplification targeted TCR beta CDR3 regions from RNA transcripts. In the first-round RT-PCR of the TCR CDR3, the HTBI primer set was used. Using its own MiXCR run on the multiplex PCR reads, TCRdb lists one record per CDR3 protein. This table holds approximately 590,000 distinct CDR3 sequences, approximately 15% found once. Study-level points and caveats: Blood shared most expanded thyroid clonotypes above 0.001.

CDR3 length: 12 residues. Trimming removed 5 bases at V and 8 bases at J, with 12 bases between. Per the germline V gene, CDR1 is LGHDT and CDR2 is YNNKEL (reference sequence). This TCR came from a woman aged 25 to 39 with Graves' hyperthyroidism. The V call is TRBV3-1, the J call TRBJ1-2, with D hard to call. The sequenced sample consisted of blood. CDR3 region: CASSAHMEGYTF. The CDR3 DNA follows: TGTGCCAGCAGCGCCCACATGGAGGGCTACACCTTC.